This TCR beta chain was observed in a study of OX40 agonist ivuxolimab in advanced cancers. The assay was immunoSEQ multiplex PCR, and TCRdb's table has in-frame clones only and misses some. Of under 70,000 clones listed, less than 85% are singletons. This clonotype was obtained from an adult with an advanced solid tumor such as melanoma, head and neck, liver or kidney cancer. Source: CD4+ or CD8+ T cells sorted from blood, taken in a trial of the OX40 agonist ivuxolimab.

The CDR3 here is CAISEGGAYEKLFF. The CDR3 DNA follows: TGTGCCATCAGTGAAGGGGGCGCATATGAAAAACTGTTTTTT. This chain joins TRBV10-3 and TRBJ1-4; TRBD1 matches 7 bases. Trimming removed 3 bases from V and 6 bases from J; junction bases left unmatched: 4. This CDR3 is 14 amino acids long. CDR1 and CDR2 (germline): ENHRY, SYGVKD.